This record covers a single T cell receptor (beta chain). This clone has only a few counts. It lacks a known antigen. Base quality data are lacking; no much larger clone is found one base away. The V end loses 0 bases and the J end loses 1 base, and a stretch of 7 bases separates them. There are 14 amino acids in the CDR3, from cysteine to phenylalanine inclusive. The retained sequence is limited to the CDR3, 42 bases, with the frame set at the first base. CDR1 and CDR2 (LGHNA, YNFKEQ) derive from the germline V gene. This sample was included in a study of Tregs in tolerant kidney transplant recipients (dated 2019 in TCRdb). Turning to the overall study: The transplants used related donors with nonmyeloablative bone marrow transplantation, and mixed chimerism in the human trials was transient. Before combined kidney and bone marrow transplantation, this study identified donor-specific regulatory T cells using TCRbeta sequencing and then followed those same cells after transplant. What the research found in general, with its limitations: For some patients the PCR primers changed over time, which made it impossible to compare the samples from those patients at the nucleotide level. Donor-specific Treg expansion exceeded global Treg expansion in tolerant patients, suggesting antigen-driven rather than nonspecific expansion. The most biologically relevant and donor-specific TCRbeta repertoire appeared to be identified by expanding Tregs with activated donor B cells. The study was limited by small patient numbers, and the findings need validation in larger populations and under other immunosuppression protocols. Biological reproducibility was not examined directly, but technical replication error appeared to be minimal.

For TCRbeta CDR3 sequencing, genomic DNA from the sorted cells was extracted using the QIAGEN DNeasy Blood and Tissue Kit. High-throughput TCRbeta CDR3 sequencing, which included PCR amplification with bias correction and internal controls, was done commercially through immunoSEQ. Per the source publication's procedure: Unique productive TCRbeta sequences were defined by CDR3 nucleotide sequence where primers matched, and otherwise by CDR3 amino acid sequence together with Vbeta and Jbeta genes. To correct for sorting error, sequences found in more than one sorted population at a frequency ratio of 2:1 or less were discarded, and the remaining shared sequences were assigned to the population with the higher frequency. Sequences were defined as donor-reactive when expanded at least 5-fold in CFSE-low cells versus unstimulated cells and present at a frequency of at least 0.01% in CFSE-low cells. Repertoire divergence was quantified by Jensen-Shannon divergence calculated from the top 100 TCRbeta sequences ranked by frequency. For any sample with multiple sequencing runs, sorting error was corrected in each run separately before the runs were pooled. Drawn from immuneACCESS, this table holds only the in-frame rearrangements with V and J called that TCRdb kept. Clones are partly lost; checked studies trace under half to an unresolved V gene and leave the rest unexplained. D and trimming were read from the DNA, whereas the V and J calls and clone size are those reported in that table. Here the sample has 69,000 or so clones; about 89% occur a single time. Clones ranked in the top ten supply approximately 0.4% of the sample.

The sample's time point label, in plain terms: blood sample drawn before combined kidney and bone marrow transplant. Unstimulated Tregs (CD4+CD25+CD127-), CD4+ non-Tregs (CD4+CD25-), CD4 and CD8 cells were FACS-sorted from thawed PBMCs. Patients were several combined kidney and bone marrow transplant recipients from the ITN036ST trial, and only these trial subjects had samples available. Healthy control blood was processed to PBMCs with a Ficoll density gradient and then cryopreserved, whereas patient PBMCs were collected both before and after transplant. This TCR was sampled from a human donor who received a combined kidney and bone marrow transplant. Here the chain combines TRBV4-2 and TRBJ2-7; tentative D gene TRBD2, with 5 bases matching. This sample comprised CD4+ T cells from blood, obtained before the transplant. The nucleotides read TGTGCCAGCAGCCAAGATAGGGAGTCCTACGAGCAGTACTTC. Its translation is CASSQDRESYEQYF.